The 26 T cell receptor beta chains below all came from one sample that was sequenced in a study of response to subunit inactivated influenza vaccine. TCRdb reprocessed the RT-PCR reads via MiXCR and lists one record per CDR3 protein. The sample carries hundreds of thousands of distinct CDR3 sequences, around 18% recorded once. The specimen was PBMCs from blood, collected about 5 days after vaccination. These TCRs come from a man aged 50 to 60 who received an inactivated influenza vaccine.

The V call is TRBV7-9, the J call TRBJ2-1; TRBD1 agrees at 8 bases. This CDR3 is built from 16 residues. The V and J ends lost 5 bases and 2 bases, in that order; junction bases with no gene match: 8. In germline, CDR1 is SEHNR, CDR2 FQNEAQ (reference sequence). The CDR3 region has the DNA TGTGCCAGCAGCCCTTACAGGGGGTTAACCTACAATGAGCAGTTCTTC. This sequence encodes CASSPYRGLTYNEQFF.

This clonotype was detected ten times or more. CDR3 sequence (DNA): TGTGCCAGCAGCTTGGTTGGAGAAAACACTGAAGCTTTCTTT. It is translated as CASSLVGENTEAFF. The rearrangement uses TRBV5-6 and TRBJ1-1, with D uncertain. Trimming cost V 0 bases and J 2 bases, with 8 bases left between them. This CDR3 comprises 14 residues. Germline V gives CDR1 SGHDT, CDR2 YYEEEE.

This clonotype was seen more than once but under ten times. This chain links TRBV12-3 or TRBV12-4 with TRBJ1-1; possibly TRBD1 for D (5 bases). With 1 base removed from V and 4 bases from J, the gap between germline ends came to 13 bases. The CDR3 contains 15 residues. The CDR3 DNA reads as TGTGCCAGCAGTTTAGACCGGCGGGGGGTCACTGAAGCTTTCTTT. Translated: CASSLDRRGVTEAFF.

The chain couples TRBV20-1 to TRBJ2-3; the D gene is possibly TRBD2 (5 bases). CDR1 and CDR2 (germline): DFQATT, SNEGSKA (reference sequence). V was clipped by 2 bases and J by 0 bases, with 9 bases between them. This CDR3 is 14 amino acids long. CDR3 loop: CSARREGSTDTQYF. For the CDR3, the DNA is TGCAGTGCTAGACGGGAAGGAAGCACAGATACGCAGTATTTT.

This clonotype appeared a few times. The V call is TRBV12-3 or TRBV12-4, the J call TRBJ2-7; 10 nucleotides agree with TRBD2. The CDR3 runs to 14 residues. V lost 6 bases to trimming and J lost 2 bases; unmatched junction nucleotides: 4. CDR3: CASSGTSVAYEQYF. The CDR3 bases are TGTGCCAGCAGCGGGACTAGCGTAGCCTACGAGCAGTACTTC.

This chain links TRBV12-3 or TRBV12-4 with TRBJ1-6; weak D call: TRBD1 (5 bases). V was cut by 5 bases and J by 11 bases, with 16 bases left in between. This CDR3 is built from 14 residues. This chain's CDR3 is CASSPGTTGTPLHF. DNA for the CDR3: TGTGCCAGCAGTCCCGGGACGACGGGGACACCCCTCCACTTT.

This clonotype was recorded a few times. This rearrangement joins TRBV4-1 to TRBJ2-1; 11 bases align to TRBD2. V lost 2 bases and J lost 4; bases outside the gene matches: 1. Germline V gives CDR1 MGHRA, CDR2 YSYEKL. This CDR3 comprises 15 residues. CDR3 amino acids: CASSQIAGGYNEQFF. In DNA, the CDR3 is TGCGCCAGCAGCCAAATAGCGGGGGGGTACAATGAGCAGTTCTTC.

V usage is TRBV5-1 and J usage is TRBJ1-1, with 7 bases lining up with TRBD1. Germline values: CDR1 SGHRS, CDR2 YFSETQ. This CDR3 has 15 residues. The J segment lost 1 base and the V segment lost 5 bases, leaving 8 bases of the junction unmatched. As DNA, the CDR3 is TGCGCCAGCAGTCGACAGACAGGGAAGAACACTGAAGCTTTCTTT. It specifies CASSRQTGKNTEAFF.

V and J are TRBV7-2 and TRBJ1-1; weak D call: TRBD1 (6 bases). With 5 bases removed from V and 1 base from J, the gap between germline ends came to 11 bases. CDR1 and CDR2 (germline): SGHTA, FQGNSA. CDR3 length: 14 residues. CDR3 amino acids: CASSTMTGNTEAFF. The CDR3 bases are TGTGCCAGCAGCACAATGACAGGGAACACTGAAGCTTTCTTT.

In its sample, this clonotype was seen many times. The CDR3 nucleotides are TGCGCCAGCGGGTCCGGCGAGACCCTGGGGGAGCAGTACTTC. It codes for CASGSGETLGEQYF. The chain links TRBV5-1 to TRBJ2-7, with D unresolved. The CDR3 loop spans 14 amino acids. Trimming pared 7 bases from V and 7 bases from J, leaving 21 bases between. CDR1 SGHRS and CDR2 YFSETQ come from the germline V gene.

The chain employs TRBV9 and TRBJ2-7; no reliable D call. The CDR3 runs to 13 residues. V was trimmed by 0 bases and J by 6 bases, leaving 10 bases between them. Germline V gene sequence: CDR1 SGDLS, CDR2 YYNGEE. The CDR3 reads CASSVVPMGEQYF. CDR3 nucleotides: TGTGCCAGCAGCGTAGTTCCGATGGGCGAGCAGTACTTC.

This clonotype has more than one count but fewer than ten. V usage is TRBV5-5 and J usage is TRBJ2-3; no firm D call. This CDR3 spans 12 amino acids. Germline V CDR1 and CDR2: SGHKS, YYEKEE (reference sequence). V was clipped by 5 bases and J by 0 bases, with 4 bases between them. The CDR3 protein is CASRHSTDTQYF. The CDR3 region has the DNA TGTGCCAGCAGACATAGCACAGATACGCAGTATTTT.

The chain carries TRBV6-2 or TRBV6-3 and TRBJ1-2, with D uncertain. Germline loops: CDR1 MNHEY, CDR2 SVGEGT. Deletions cut 2 bases from V and 3 bases from J, with 13 bases between. CDR3 length equals 15 residues. CDR3 in DNA: TGTGCCAGCAGTTACCAACTCACAGTGGACTATGGCTACACCTTC. It translates to CASSYQLTVDYGYTF.

This chain connects TRBV6-5 to TRBJ1-1, with a tentative D call TRBD1 (5 bases). Trimming cost V 5 bases and J 7 bases, with 14 bases left between them. The CDR3 runs to 13 residues. Germline V gene lookup returns CDR1 MNHEY and CDR2 SVGAGI. Here the CDR3 reads CASSTRTTLEAFF. The CDR3 bases are TGTGCCAGCAGTACTAGGACAACGCTTGAAGCTTTCTTT.

This sequence joins TRBV20-1 and TRBJ1-3; D ambiguous. Germline V lookup: CDR1 DFQATT, CDR2 SNEGSKA (reference sequence). V was shortened by 4 bases and J by 6 bases, with 13 bases between the two germline ends. The CDR3 spans 13 residues. CDR3 amino acids: CSATRPGINTIYF. DNA of the CDR3: TGCAGTGCTACCCGACCTGGGATAAACACCATATATTTT.

This chain connects TRBV28 to TRBJ2-7, with 8 nucleotides matching TRBD1. The CDR3 runs to 17 residues. The germline V gene has CDR1 MDHEN and CDR2 SYDVKM. Losses at the gene ends were 4 bases for V and 3 bases for J; bases not matched to a gene: 14. The CDR3 reads CASSSLTGTGLYYEQYF. The DNA of the CDR3 is TGTGCCAGCAGTTCCCTCACGGGGACAGGCTTATACTACGAGCAGTACTTC.

For the CDR3, the DNA is TGTGCCAGCAGCTCACGGGGATCTGGCTACACCTTC. Protein product: CASSSRGSGYTF. The V call is TRBV7-9, the J call TRBJ1-2; D is unclear. CDR1 and CDR2 from the germline V gene are SEHNR and FQNEAQ (reference sequence). V lost 4 bases, J lost 7 bases, and 10 bases lay in between. The CDR3 sequence is 12 residues long.

This clonotype was found a few times. CDR3 DNA sequence: TGTGCCAGCAGCCCCGACTCGACGACTGAAGCTTTCTTT. It codes for CASSPDSTTEAFF. The chain joins TRBV7-9 to TRBJ1-1; no clear D gene. CDR3 length: 13 amino acids. V was trimmed by 5 bases and J by 5 bases, leaving 12 bases between them. Germline values: CDR1 SEHNR, CDR2 FQNEAQ (reference sequence).

This clonotype was detected many times. The chain joins TRBV5-5 to TRBJ2-5; 8 bases line up with TRBD2. Germline V gene data show CDR1 as SGHKS and CDR2 as YYEKEE (reference sequence). Trimming removed 2 bases from V and 0 bases from J; junction bases left unmatched: 6. This CDR3 has 16 amino acids. DNA for the CDR3: TGTGCCAGCAGCTTCTCCAGCGGGAGTTACCAAGAGACCCAGTACTTC. Its protein is CASSFSSGSYQETQYF.

This sequence joins TRBV2 and TRBJ2-3, with D possibly being TRBD2 (5 bases). V lost 11 bases and J 0 bases, leaving 27 bases between the germline ends. Germline V gives CDR1 SNHLY, CDR2 FYNNEI. The CDR3 totals 18 residues. The CDR3 loop is CAFSPRGVGLTSTDTQYF. In nucleotides, the CDR3 is TGTGCCTTCAGCCCACGGGGTGTCGGCCTTACTAGCACAGATACGCAGTATTTT.

The CDR3 reads CASSYLPDRGTDTQYF. The CDR3 DNA follows: TGTGCCAGCAGCTATTTACCCGACAGGGGCACAGATACGCAGTATTTT. The rearrangement joins TRBV7-3 to TRBJ2-3, with 7 bases lining up with TRBD1. Trimming removed 4 bases from V and 1 base from J; junction bases left unmatched: 8. Germline CDR1 and CDR2: SGHTA and FQGTGA. The CDR3 is 16 amino acids.

This clonotype was found a few times. The CDR3 region is CATRHRVGRYQPQHF. The CDR3 DNA sequence: TGTGCCACCCGACACAGAGTAGGGAGGTATCAGCCCCAGCATTTT. The chain links TRBV28 to TRBJ1-5; the D is unclear. This CDR3 is built from 15 residues. CDR1 and CDR2 from the germline V gene are MDHEN and SYDVKM. Trimming took off 10 bases at V and 5 bases at J, with 21 bases between the two ends.

The chain couples TRBV29-1 to TRBJ2-7; 8 bases are a match to TRBD1. Germline values: CDR1 SQVTM, CDR2 ANQGSEA. V lost 7 bases, J lost 4 bases, and 6 bases stayed unmatched. The CDR3 extends over 12 amino acids. The CDR3: CSGRDRLYEQYF. The CDR3 DNA reads as TGCAGCGGTCGGGACAGGCTTTACGAGCAGTACTTC.

V is TRBV12-3 or TRBV12-4 and J is TRBJ2-3, with 8 bases identical to TRBD2. The CDR3 has 14 residues. V lost 3 bases to trimming and J lost 6 bases; unmatched junction nucleotides: 5. The CDR3 region is CASSFGGAGDTQYF. CDR3 bases: TGTGCCAGCAGTTTCGGGGGGGCAGGGGATACGCAGTATTTT.

Concerning this clonotype itself: An end of the junction differs from the germline gene, which may be a read error. J is TRBJ1-2 and V is TRBV20-1; the match to TRBD1 covers 10 bases. The CDR3 runs 12 residues. CDR1 is DFQATT and CDR2 is SNEGSKA in the germline V gene (reference sequence). The chain's CDR3 is CSPRQGAEGYTF. CDR3 sequence (DNA): TGCAGTCCTAGACAGGGGGCAGAAGGCTACACCTTC.

This clonotype was observed many times. The gene calls are TRBV12-3 or TRBV12-4 and TRBJ2-5; D is perhaps TRBD1 (6 bases). V shed 7 bases and J shed 4 bases, with 13 bases lying between them. This CDR3 comprises 13 residues. The CDR3 nucleotides read TGTGCCAGCAACGAACAGGGTGGAGAGACCCAGTACTTC. Its translation is CASNEQGGETQYF.